The T cell receptor beta chain described here comes from a study of beta chain features in type 1 diabetes. Study conclusions and caveats: When Type 1 diabetes patients were examined, their TCRB CDR3s proved moderately but significantly shorter in all four CD4+ subsets.

Every bit of the isolated RNA underwent reverse transcription, so sequencing read expressed TCRB transcripts. TCRdb keeps only in-frame clones here, not all; method: immunoSEQ multiplex PCR. The sample includes roughly 15,000 clones, approximately 79% of them seen just once. Averaging roughly 0.12 L, one heparinised blood draw came from each individual donor. CD4+ naive, central memory, regulatory and stem cell-like memory cells were sorted via CD45RO/CCR7/CD25/CD127/CD95/CD27. J was trimmed by 7 bases and V by 3 bases; bases with no gene match: 8. The CDR3 has 15 residues. CDR1 and CDR2 from the germline V gene are SEHNR and FQNEAQ (reference sequence). This clone was seen only a few times. Its antigen remains unknown.

The V and J genes are TRBV7-9 and TRBJ2-1, with 8 bases fitting TRBD2. The sequencing sample was made of stem cell memory CD4+ T cells from blood. The clonotype comes from a woman aged 18-35 years with type 1 diabetes. The CDR3 DNA reads TGTGCCAGCAGCTTTTCGGCCGGGGGGGCGAATGAGCAGTTCTTC. It encodes CASSFSAGGANEQFF.